This T cell receptor beta chain was retrieved from a study of OX40 agonist ivuxolimab in advanced cancers. Study-level information: As their treatment, patients were administered ivuxolimab, an agonistic anti-OX40 (CD134) antibody. The study reported partial responses in three patients: one hepatocellular carcinoma, two cutaneous melanoma. Regarding the study as a whole: In CD8+ T cells, expanded clones were on average more numerous than in CD4+.

Measured with immunoSEQ multiplex PCR; TCRdb has only the in-frame clones, and not every one. The sample contains fewer than 20,000 clones, about 80% of which appear only once. Germline CDR1 and CDR2: SGHDT and YYEEEE. The CDR3 consists of 13 residues. V was trimmed by 3 bases and J by 5 bases, leaving 9 bases between them. Details on this clone: Its cognate antigen is unknown.

The rearrangement joins TRBV5-6 to TRBJ2-4; D call uncertain. The receptor was derived from an adult with an advanced solid tumor such as melanoma, head and neck, liver or kidney cancer. Sequenced here: CD4+ or CD8+ T cells sorted from blood, sampled in a trial of the OX40 agonist ivuxolimab. The CDR3 loop is CASSSKSENIQYF. CDR3 nucleotide sequence: TGTGCCAGCAGCTCCAAGTCTGAAAACATTCAGTACTTC.